This TCR beta chain was captured in a study of T cell responses to AZD1222 COVID-19 vaccine. Sequencing used immunoSEQ multiplex PCR; TCRdb keeps in-frame clones, though not all of them. The data contain approximately 130,000 clones, roughly nine tenths of them seen just once; the ten biggest clones take up over 8%. There are 17 residues in the CDR3. Germline CDR1 is ENHRY and CDR2 is SYGVKD. Unmatched junction bases numbered 6, after V lost 3 bases and J lost 3 bases. Specimen: peripheral blood, collected 28 days after the second AZD1222 dose. The chain has TRBV10-3 and TRBJ2-2; 11 bases agree with TRBD2. The TCR comes from an adult who received the AZD1222 COVID-19 vaccine. CDR3 bases: TGTGCCATCAGTGACCCCGGGACTAGCGGAGACACCGGGGAGCTGTTTTTT. The encoded protein is CAISDPGTSGDTGELFF.